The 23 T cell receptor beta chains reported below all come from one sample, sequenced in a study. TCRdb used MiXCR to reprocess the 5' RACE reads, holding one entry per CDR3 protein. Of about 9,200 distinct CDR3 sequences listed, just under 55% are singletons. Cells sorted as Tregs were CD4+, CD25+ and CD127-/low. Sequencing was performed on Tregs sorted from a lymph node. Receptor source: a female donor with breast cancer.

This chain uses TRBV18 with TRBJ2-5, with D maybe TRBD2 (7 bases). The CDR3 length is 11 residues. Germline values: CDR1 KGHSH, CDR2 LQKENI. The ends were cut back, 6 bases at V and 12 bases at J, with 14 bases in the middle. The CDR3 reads CASSSGRTEYF. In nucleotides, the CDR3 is TGTGCCAGCTCTTCCGGGAGGACAGAGTACTTC. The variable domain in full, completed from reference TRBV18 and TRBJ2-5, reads NAGVMQNPRHLVRRRGQEARLRCSPMKGHSHVYWYRQLPEEGLKFMVYLQKENIIDESGMPKERFSAEFPKEGPSILRIQQVVRGDSAAYFCASSSGRTEYFGPGTRLLVL.

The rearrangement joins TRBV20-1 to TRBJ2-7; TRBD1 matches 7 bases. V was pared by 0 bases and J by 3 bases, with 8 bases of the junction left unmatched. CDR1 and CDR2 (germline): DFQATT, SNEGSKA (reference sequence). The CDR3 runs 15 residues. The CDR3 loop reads CSARDETGNFYEQYV. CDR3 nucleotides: TGCAGTGCTAGAGATGAGACAGGGAACTTCTACGAGCAGTACGTC.

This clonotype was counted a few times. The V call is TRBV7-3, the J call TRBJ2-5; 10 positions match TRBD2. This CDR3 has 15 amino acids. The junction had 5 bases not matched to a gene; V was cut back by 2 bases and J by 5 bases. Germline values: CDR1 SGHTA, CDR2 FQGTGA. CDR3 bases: TGTGCCAGCAGCTTAGCTAGCGGGAGATGGGAGACCCAGTACTTC. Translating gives CASSLASGRWETQYF. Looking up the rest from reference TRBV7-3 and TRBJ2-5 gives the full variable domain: GAGVSQTPSNKVTEKGKYVELRCDPISGHTALYWYRQSLGQGPEFLIYFQGTGAADDSGLPNDRFFAVRPEGSVSTLKIQRTERGDSAVYLCASSLASGRWETQYFGPGTRLLVL.

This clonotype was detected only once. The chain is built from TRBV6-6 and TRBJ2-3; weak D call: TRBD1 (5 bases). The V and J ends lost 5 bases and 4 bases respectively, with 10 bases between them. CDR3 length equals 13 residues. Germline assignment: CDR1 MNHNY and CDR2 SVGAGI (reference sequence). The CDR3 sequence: CASSRQGSDTQYF. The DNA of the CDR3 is TGTGCCAGCAGTCGCCAGGGTTCAGATACGCAGTATTTT.

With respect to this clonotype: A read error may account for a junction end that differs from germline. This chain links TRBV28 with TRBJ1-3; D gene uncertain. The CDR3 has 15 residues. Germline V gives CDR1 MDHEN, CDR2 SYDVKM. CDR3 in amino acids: CASSSAGPSGNTIYF. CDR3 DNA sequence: TGTGCCAGCAGTTCAGCAGGCCCCTCTGGAAACACCATATACTTT.

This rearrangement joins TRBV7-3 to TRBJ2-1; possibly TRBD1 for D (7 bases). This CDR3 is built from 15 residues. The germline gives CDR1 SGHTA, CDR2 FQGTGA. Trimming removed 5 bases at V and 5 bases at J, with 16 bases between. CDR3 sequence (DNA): TGTGCCAGCAGCCAGGGGGGATCACGAAACAATGAGCAGTTCTTC. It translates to CASSQGGSRNNEQFF.

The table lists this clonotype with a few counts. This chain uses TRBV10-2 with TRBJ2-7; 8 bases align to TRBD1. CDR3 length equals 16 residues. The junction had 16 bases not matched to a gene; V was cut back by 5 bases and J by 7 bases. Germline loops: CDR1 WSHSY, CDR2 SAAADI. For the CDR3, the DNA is TGCGCCAGCAGTTCAGCGGACAGGGTTTTGATCGAGGAGCAGTACGTC. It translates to CASSSADRVLIEEQYV.

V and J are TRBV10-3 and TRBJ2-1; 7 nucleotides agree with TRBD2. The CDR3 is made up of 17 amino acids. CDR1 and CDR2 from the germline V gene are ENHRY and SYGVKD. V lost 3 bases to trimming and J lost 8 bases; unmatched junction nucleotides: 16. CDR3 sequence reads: CAISEGIGRESSHEQFF. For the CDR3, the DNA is TGTGCCATCAGTGAAGGGATAGGGCGGGAGTCGTCGCATGAGCAGTTCTTC.

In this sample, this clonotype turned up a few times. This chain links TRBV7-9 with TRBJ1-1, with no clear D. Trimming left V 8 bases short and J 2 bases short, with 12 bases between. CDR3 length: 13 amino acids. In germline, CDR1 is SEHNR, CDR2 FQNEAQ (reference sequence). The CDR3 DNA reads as TGTGCCAGCTCCTTGGAATCAAACACTGAAGCTTTCTTT. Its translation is CASSLESNTEAFF.

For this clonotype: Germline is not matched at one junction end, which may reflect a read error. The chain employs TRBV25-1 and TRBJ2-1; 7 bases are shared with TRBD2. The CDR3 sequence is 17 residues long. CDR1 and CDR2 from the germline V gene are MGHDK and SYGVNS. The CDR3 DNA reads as TGTGCCAGCTGTGAGGGCGGTGGCGGGAGCTCCTACAATGAGCAGTTCTTC. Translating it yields CASCEGGGGSSYNEQFF.

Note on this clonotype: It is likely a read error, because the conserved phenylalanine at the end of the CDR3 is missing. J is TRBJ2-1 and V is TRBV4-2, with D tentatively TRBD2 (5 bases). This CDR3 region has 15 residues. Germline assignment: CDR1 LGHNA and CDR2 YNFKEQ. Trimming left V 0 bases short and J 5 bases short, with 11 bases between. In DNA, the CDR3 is TGTGCCAGCAGCCAAGATCGCGGGCTTAACAATGAGCAGTTCTCC. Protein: CASSQDRGLNNEQFS.

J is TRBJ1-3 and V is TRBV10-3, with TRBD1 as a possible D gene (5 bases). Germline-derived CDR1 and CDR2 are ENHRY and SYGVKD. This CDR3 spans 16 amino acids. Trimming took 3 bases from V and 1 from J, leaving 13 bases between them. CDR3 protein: CAISDGRQLSGNTIYF. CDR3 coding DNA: TGTGCCATCAGTGACGGTAGACAGCTTTCTGGAAACACCATATATTTT.

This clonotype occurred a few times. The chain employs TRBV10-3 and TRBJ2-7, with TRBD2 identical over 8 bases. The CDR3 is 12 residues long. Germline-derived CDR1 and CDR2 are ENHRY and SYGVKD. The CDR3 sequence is CATSGTRDEQYV. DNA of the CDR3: TGTGCCACCAGTGGGACTAGGGACGAGCAGTACGTC.

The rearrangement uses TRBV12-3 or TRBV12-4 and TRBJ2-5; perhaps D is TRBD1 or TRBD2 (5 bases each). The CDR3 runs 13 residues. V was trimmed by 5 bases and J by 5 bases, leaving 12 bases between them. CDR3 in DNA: TGTGCCAGCAGTCTGGGGTGGGGGGAGACCCAGTACTTC. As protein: CASSLGWGETQYF.

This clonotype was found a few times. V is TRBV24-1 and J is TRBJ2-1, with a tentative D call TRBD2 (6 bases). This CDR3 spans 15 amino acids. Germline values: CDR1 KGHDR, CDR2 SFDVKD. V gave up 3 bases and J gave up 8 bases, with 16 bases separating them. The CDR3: CATSDVGGPGDEQFF. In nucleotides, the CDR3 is TGTGCCACCAGTGATGTGGGCGGGCCGGGGGATGAGCAGTTCTTC.

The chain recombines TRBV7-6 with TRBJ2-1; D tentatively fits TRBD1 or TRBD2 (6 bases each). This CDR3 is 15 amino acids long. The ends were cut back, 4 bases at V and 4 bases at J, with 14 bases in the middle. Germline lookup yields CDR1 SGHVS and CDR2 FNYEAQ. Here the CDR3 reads CASSSLRGLYNEQFF. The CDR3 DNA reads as TGTGCCAGCAGCTCCCTCCGGGGGCTTTACAATGAGCAGTTCTTC.

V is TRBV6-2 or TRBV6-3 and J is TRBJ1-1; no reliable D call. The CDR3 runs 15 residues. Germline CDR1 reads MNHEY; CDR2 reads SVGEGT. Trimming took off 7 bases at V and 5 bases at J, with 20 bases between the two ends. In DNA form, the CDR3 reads TGTGCCAGCACCTTCTCGGGAGTCCACGGGACTGAAGCTTTCTTT. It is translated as CASTFSGVHGTEAFF.

This CDR3 reads CASSQDGGAPFF. The CDR3 region has the DNA TGCGCCAGCAGCCAGGATGGGGGGGCACCGTTCTTC. The rearrangement uses TRBV4-3 and TRBJ2-1; D might be TRBD2 (7 bases). From germline, CDR1 is LGHNA and CDR2 YSLEER. V lost 3 bases, J lost 15 bases, and 15 bases lay in between. This CDR3 spans 12 amino acids.

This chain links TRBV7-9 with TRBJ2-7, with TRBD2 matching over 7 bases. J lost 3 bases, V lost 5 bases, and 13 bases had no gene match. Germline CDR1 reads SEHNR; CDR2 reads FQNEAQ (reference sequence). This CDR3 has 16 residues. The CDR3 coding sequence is TGTGCCAGCAGCGCTAGCGGCGGGAGCCGATACTACGAGCAGTACGTC. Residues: CASSASGGSRYYEQYV.

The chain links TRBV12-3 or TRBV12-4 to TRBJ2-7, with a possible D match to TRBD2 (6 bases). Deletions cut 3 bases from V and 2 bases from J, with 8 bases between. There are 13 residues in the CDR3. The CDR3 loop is CASSLERAYEQYF. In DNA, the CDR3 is TGTGCCAGCAGTTTGGAGCGGGCCTACGAGCAGTACTTC.

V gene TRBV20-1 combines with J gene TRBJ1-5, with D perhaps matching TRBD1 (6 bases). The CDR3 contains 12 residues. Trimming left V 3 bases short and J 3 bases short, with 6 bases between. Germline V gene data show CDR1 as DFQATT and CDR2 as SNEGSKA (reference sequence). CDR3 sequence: CSARGANQPQHF. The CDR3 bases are TGCAGTGCTAGGGGGGCCAATCAGCCCCAGCATTTT.

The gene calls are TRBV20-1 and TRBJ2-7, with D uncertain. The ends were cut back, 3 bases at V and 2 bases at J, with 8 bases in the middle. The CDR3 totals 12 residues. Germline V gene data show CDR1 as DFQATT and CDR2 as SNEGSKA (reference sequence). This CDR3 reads CSASASTYEQYV. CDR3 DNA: TGCAGTGCTAGTGCCAGTACCTACGAGCAGTACGTC.

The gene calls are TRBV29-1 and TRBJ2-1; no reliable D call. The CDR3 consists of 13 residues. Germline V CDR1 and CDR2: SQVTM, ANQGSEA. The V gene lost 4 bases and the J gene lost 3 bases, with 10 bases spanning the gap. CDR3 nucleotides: TGCAGCGTTGCAGAGGTCATCTACAATGAGCAGTTCTTC. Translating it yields CSVAEVIYNEQFF.